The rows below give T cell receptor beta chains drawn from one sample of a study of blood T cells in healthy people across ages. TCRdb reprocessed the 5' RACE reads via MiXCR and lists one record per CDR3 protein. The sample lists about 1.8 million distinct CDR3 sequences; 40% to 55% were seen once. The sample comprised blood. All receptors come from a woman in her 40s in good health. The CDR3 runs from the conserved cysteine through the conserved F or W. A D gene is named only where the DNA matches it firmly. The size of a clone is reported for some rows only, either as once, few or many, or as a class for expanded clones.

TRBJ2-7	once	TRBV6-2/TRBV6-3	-	CASSYLPGGNYEQYF	TGTGCCAGCAGTTATCTTCCTGGCGGAAACTACGAGCAGTACTTC
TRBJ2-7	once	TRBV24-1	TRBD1	CATSDFRTGPSWEQYF	TGTGCCACCAGTGATTTCCGGACAGGTCCTTCTTGGGAGCAGTACTTC
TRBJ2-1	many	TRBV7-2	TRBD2	CASSSRGGGYNEQFF	TGTGCCAGCAGCTCAAGGGGCGGGGGTTACAATGAGCAGTTCTTC
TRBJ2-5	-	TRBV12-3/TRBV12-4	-	CASSKTDEQYF	TGTGCCAGTTCGAAGACTGATGAGCAGTACTTC
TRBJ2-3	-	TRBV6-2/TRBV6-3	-	CASTDPVGAQYF	TGTGCCAGCACCGATCCGGTCGGTGCGCAGTATTTT
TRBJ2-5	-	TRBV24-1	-	CATSDDRDKGTQYF	TGTGCCACCAGTGATGACCGGGACAAGGGGACCCAGTACTTC
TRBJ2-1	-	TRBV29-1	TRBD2	CSVERLAGGEQFF	TGCAGCGTTGAAAGACTAGCGGGTGGTGAGCAGTTCTTC
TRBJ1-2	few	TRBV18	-	CASSPMDSYGYTF	TGTGCCAGCTCCCCAATGGACAGCTATGGCTACACCTTC
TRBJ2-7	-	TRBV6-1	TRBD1	CASSQGTGSRTYEQYF	TGTGCCAGCAGTCAAGGGACAGGCTCAAGAACCTACGAGCAGTACTTC
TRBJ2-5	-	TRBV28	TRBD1	CASRGKTGVLDKTQYF	TGTGCCAGCAGAGGCAAGACAGGGGTGCTTGATAAGACCCAGTACTTC
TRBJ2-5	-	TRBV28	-	CAGSLRGDGETQYF	TGTGCCGGCAGTTTACGAGGGGATGGGGAGACCCAGTACTTC
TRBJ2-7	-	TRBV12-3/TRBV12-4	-	CASKPDRSAYEQYF	TGTGCCAGCAAACCAGACAGGTCTGCCTACGAGCAGTACTTC
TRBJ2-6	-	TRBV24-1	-	CATSLGHDSGANVLTF	TGTGCCACCAGCCTCGGACACGACTCTGGGGCCAACGTCCTGACTTTC
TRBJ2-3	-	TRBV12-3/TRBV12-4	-	CASSSAGIRGDTQYF	TGTGCCAGCAGCAGCGCAGGGATTCGTGGAGATACGCAGTATTTT
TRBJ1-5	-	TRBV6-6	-	CASSYPPSSNQPQHF	TGTGCCAGCAGTTACCCACCCAGTAGCAATCAGCCCCAGCATTTT
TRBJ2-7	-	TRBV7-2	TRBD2	CASSTSSGGAREQYF	TGTGCCAGCAGCACCTCTAGCGGGGGGGCGCGGGAGCAGTACTTC
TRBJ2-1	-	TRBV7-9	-	CASSLLFDNEQFF	TGTGCCAGCAGCTTACTTTTTGACAATGAGCAGTTCTTC
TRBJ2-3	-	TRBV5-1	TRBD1	CASSLVGQAGADTQYF	TGCGCCAGCAGCTTGGTGGGACAGGCAGGCGCAGATACGCAGTATTTT
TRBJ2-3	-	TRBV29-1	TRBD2	CSVPKRGDTDTQYF	TGCAGCGTTCCAAAGCGGGGCGACACAGATACGCAGTATTTT
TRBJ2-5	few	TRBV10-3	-	CAISATGRETQYF	TGTGCCATCAGTGCTACAGGGAGAGAGACCCAGTACTTC
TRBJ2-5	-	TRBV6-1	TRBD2	CASSPRTSGGLFQETQYF	TGTGCCAGCAGTCCGCGGACTAGCGGGGGCCTGTTCCAAGAGACCCAGTACTTC
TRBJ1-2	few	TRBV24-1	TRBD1	CATSDPRQGKVYGYTF	TGTGCCACCAGTGATCCGCGACAGGGAAAAGTTTATGGCTACACCTTC
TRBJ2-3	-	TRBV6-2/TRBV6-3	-	CASSYKVTDTQYF	TGTGCCAGCAGTTACAAAGTAACAGATACGCAGTATTTT
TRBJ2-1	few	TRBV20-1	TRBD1	CSASPPRTGSYNEQFF	TGCAGTGCTAGTCCTCCGAGGACAGGGTCCTACAATGAGCAGTTCTTC
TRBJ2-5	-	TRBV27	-	CASSSPSGPVETQYF	TGTGCCAGCAGTTCCCCGTCAGGCCCCGTGGAGACCCAGTACTTC
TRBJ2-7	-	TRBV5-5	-	CASSLGLDNNYERYF	TGTGCCAGCAGCTTGGGTTTAGATAACAACTACGAGCGGTACTTC
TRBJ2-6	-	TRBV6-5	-	CASSYFSLGTGANVLTF	TGTGCCAGCAGTTACTTTTCTTTGGGGACTGGGGCCAACGTCCTGACTTTC
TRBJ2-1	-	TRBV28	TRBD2	CASRRGGGGEFF	TGTGCCAGCAGAAGAGGCGGGGGGGGTGAGTTCTTC
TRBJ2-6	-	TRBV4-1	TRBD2	CASSQGGGSGANVLTF	TGCGCCAGCAGCCAAGGGGGGGGATCTGGGGCCAACGTCCTGACTTTC
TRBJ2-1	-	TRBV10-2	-	CASRDDPGSHEQCF	TGCGCCAGCAGGGATGACCCGGGGAGTCACGAGCAGTGCTTC
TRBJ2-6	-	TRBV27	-	CAGSSPSGANVLTF	TGTGCCGGCAGTTCTCCCTCTGGGGCCAACGTCCTGACTTTC
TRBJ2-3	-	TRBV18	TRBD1	CASSLLDRGRGTQYF	TGTGCCAGCTCACTGCTGGACAGGGGTCGAGGTACGCAGTATTTT
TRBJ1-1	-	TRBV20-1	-	CSASRGEEAFF	TGCAGTGCTAGCAGAGGCGAAGAAGCTTTCTTT
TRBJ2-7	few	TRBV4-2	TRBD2	CASSPILAGGPSPEQYF	TGTGCCAGCAGCCCCATACTAGCGGGGGGGCCCTCCCCCGAGCAGTACTTC
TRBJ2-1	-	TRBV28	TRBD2	CAGSGLAGAENEQFF	TGTGCCGGATCGGGACTAGCGGGGGCGGAGAATGAGCAGTTCTTC
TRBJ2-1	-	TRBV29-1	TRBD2	CSTSQRGTSYNEQFF	TGCAGCACCTCACAGCGGGGAACTTCCTACAATGAGCAGTTCTTC
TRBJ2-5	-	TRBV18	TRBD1	CASSPPAQGLETQYF	TGTGCCAGCTCACCACCCGCACAGGGGTTGGAGACCCAGTACTTC
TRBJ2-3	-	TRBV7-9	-	CASSLGERDTDTQYF	TGTGCCAGCAGCTTGGGAGAACGGGACACAGATACGCAGTATTTT
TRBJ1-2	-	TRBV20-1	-	CSAGEETAYGYTF	TGCAGTGCTGGTGAGGAGACGGCCTATGGCTACACCTTC
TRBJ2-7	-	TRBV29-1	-	CSVVLTSSNSYEQYF	TGCAGCGTTGTACTTACTAGCAGCAACTCCTACGAGCAGTACTTC
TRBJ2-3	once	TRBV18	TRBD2	CASSPGLADRNTQYF	TGTGCCAGCTCACCGGGACTAGCGGATAGAAATACGCAGTATTTT
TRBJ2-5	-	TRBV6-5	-	CASSWGGGGQETQYF	TGTGCCAGCAGTTGGGGGGGCGGTGGCCAAGAGACCCAGTACTTC
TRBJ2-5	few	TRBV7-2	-	CASSSTPGETQYF	TGTGCCAGCAGCTCGACCCCAGGAGAGACCCAGTACTTC
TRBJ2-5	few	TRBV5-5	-	CASSLSTSRETQYF	TGTGCCAGCAGCTTGTCAACTAGCAGGGAGACCCAGTACTTC
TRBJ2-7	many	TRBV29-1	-	CSVGAIYEQYF	TGCAGCGTTGGGGCCATCTACGAGCAGTACTTC
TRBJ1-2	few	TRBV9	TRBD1	CASSVGTGRSYGYTF	TGTGCCAGCAGCGTGGGGACAGGACGATCCTATGGCTACACCTTC
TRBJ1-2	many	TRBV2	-	CASSEYGYTF	TGTGCCAGCAGCGAGTATGGCTACACCTTC
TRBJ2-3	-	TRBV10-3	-	CAINERAFTDTQYF	TGTGCCATCAACGAGCGGGCTTTCACAGATACGCAGTATTTT
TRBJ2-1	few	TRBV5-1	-	CASSLEISPSYNEQFF	TGCGCCAGCAGCTTGGAAATTTCACCCTCCTACAATGAGCAGTTCTTC
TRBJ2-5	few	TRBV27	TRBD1	CASSKFRDRGNETQYF	TGTGCCAGCAGTAAGTTCCGGGACAGGGGTAATGAGACCCAGTACTTC
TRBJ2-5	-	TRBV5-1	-	CASSLGPNGDETQYF	TGCGCCAGCAGCTTGGGACCGAACGGTGACGAGACCCAGTACTTC
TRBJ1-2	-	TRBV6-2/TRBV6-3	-	CASSYDYGYTF	TGTGCCAGCAGTTACGACTATGGCTACACCTTC
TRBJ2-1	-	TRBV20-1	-	CSAPKGHPNEQFF	TGCAGTGCTCCCAAGGGACATCCCAATGAGCAGTTCTTC
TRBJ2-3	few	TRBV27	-	CASSRPLGYADTQYF	TGTGCCAGCAGCAGACCACTAGGATACGCAGATACGCAGTATTTT
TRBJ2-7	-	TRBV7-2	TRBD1	CASSLFRTGGAEQYF	TGTGCCAGCAGCTTATTTCGTACAGGGGGCGCCGAGCAGTACTTC
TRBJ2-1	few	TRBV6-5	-	CASSDPGANEQFF	TGTGCCAGCAGTGACCCCGGGGCCAATGAGCAGTTCTTC
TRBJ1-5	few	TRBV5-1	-	CASRGVFNQPQHF	TGCGCCAGCAGAGGGGTTTTCAATCAGCCCCAGCATTTT
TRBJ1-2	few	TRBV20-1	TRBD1	CSARDGTENYGYTF	TGCAGTGCTAGAGACGGGACAGAGAACTATGGCTACACCTTC
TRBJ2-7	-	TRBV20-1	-	CSAGGGGYYEQYF	TGCAGTGCCGGGGGTGGCGGTTACTACGAGCAGTACTTC
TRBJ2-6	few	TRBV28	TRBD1	CASSFPGTGGANVLTF	TGTGCCAGCAGTTTCCCCGGGACAGGTGGGGCCAACGTCCTGACTTTC